This T cell receptor (beta chain) was profiled in a study of T cells in Graves' hyperthyroidism and ophthalmopathy. The germline V gene has CDR1 DFQATT and CDR2 SNEGSKA (reference sequence). After removal of 5 bases from V and 6 bases from J, the junction contained 6 bases not matched to a gene. There are 13 residues in the CDR3. RNA transcripts were the template for amplifying TCR beta CDR3 regions. With the HTBI primer set, the TCR CDR3 went through a first round of RT-PCR. TCRdb recomputed calls from the multiplex PCR reads with MiXCR, one row per CDR3 protein. The data show some 510,000 distinct CDR3 sequences, more than 45% seen once.

This receptor was taken from a woman aged 18-30 years with Graves' hyperthyroidism. The chain has TRBV20-1 and TRBJ1-5; 8 nucleotides agree with TRBD1. The specimen was peripheral blood or thyroid tissue (not recorded which). CDR3 bases: TGCAGTGCTCGACAGGGGAGGTTTCAGCCCCAGCATTTT. Protein product: CSARQGRFQPQHF.